This entry features one T cell receptor (beta chain) sequence. The antigen it binds to is not known. The record has no base qualities; no much larger clone is one base away. This record belongs to a study of T cell responses to AZD1222 COVID-19 vaccine (dated by TCRdb to 2020 to 2022). The study in broad terms: AZD1222 recipients with second doses at about 4 weeks or about 12 weeks were pooled, because spike-specific TCR depth and breadth did not differ between schedules. TCR sequencing covered more than 230 trial participants: nearly 210 given two doses of AZD1222 and approximately 26 given two doses of MenACWY control vaccine. Trial participants were enrolled into age subgroups of 18-55, 56-69 and 70-plus years, which contained 148, 28 and 57 TCR-sequenced participants, respectively.

What this sample's time point label stands for: baseline before first vaccination. The vaccinee samples were drawn from two UK trials, COV001 and COV002, one of which was a single-blind randomized controlled phase 2/3 trial testing AZD1222 (ChAdOx1 nCoV-19) in healthy adults. For TCRbeta chain sequencing, PBMC samples were collected from trial participants at day 0 and at day 28 after the second dose. Study-wide findings and limitations: Because no day 14 peak-response samples were available, repertoires were characterized only after the peak T cell response. Only five or six AZD1222 recipients were SARS-CoV-2 seropositive at baseline, limiting conclusions about previously exposed vaccinees. Epitopes outside the regions mutated in the B.1.351 and B.1.1.7 variants were reportedly recognized by nearly half of the unique spike-specific TCRs. After two AZD1222 doses, both the breadth and the depth of spike-specific TCRs were significantly higher than at day 0 and than in MenACWY recipients. Participants were mostly white British, with more females than males. The authors suggested clonal diversity may have been underestimated. The whole spike protein was spanned by vaccine-associated CD4 TCRs, and dominant responses were seen in regions 160-218 and 743-854. The 56-69-year group was small, and its depth increase did not reach significance, likely because of low power.

The CDR3 regions of human TCRbeta chains were analyzed by immunosequencing. Per the source publication's procedure: Repertoire TCRs were matched against a reference library of SARS-CoV-2-specific TCRs generated with the MIRA antigen-specificity platform. Breadth was defined as the fraction of unique TCRs that were SARS-CoV-2-associated. Depth was defined as the fraction of total T cells that were SARS-CoV-2-associated. Using the MIRA data, each spike-specific TCR was assigned both to the spike region to which the TCR was reactive and to a CD4 or CD8 class. Log10-transformed breadth and depth values were compared by one-way ANOVA with Sidak's multiple comparisons tests. TCRdb provides this immuneACCESS table in a form limited to in-frame rearrangements. Some clones are lacking; in checked studies, under half of them reflect an unresolved V gene, and why the rest are absent is not known. Clone size and V and J calls were adopted from that table, with D and trimming inferred from the DNA. For this sample there are about 110,000 clones; around nine tenths appear just once. The ten largest clones represent around 9.1% of the sample.

The CDR3 measures 13 amino acids from cysteine to phenylalanine. Only the CDR3 region is kept as DNA, spanning 39 bases read in frame from base 1. Trimming at the junction amounts to 3 bases on V and 6 bases on J, and the germline ends lie 9 bases apart. The germline V gene (reference sequence) specifies MNHEY as CDR1 and SMNVEV as CDR2. The chain joins TRBV27 to TRBJ1-5; a tentative D match to TRBD1 spans 5 bases. The sequence was collected from an adult in good health. Sequencing was performed on peripheral blood, taken on day 0 of AZD1222 vaccination. In nucleotide form, the sequence is TGTGCCAGCAGTTTGGTGGGACCTCAGCCCCAGCATTTT. Translation gives CASSLVGPQPQHF.